This TCR beta chain was obtained from a study of T cell repertoires in cytomegalovirus infection. Study as a whole: Public TCR beta signatures indicated both CMV infection and matching HLA type. Study results and caveats: CMV-specific TCR beta clonotypes restricted by HLA-C dominated the ex vivo response.

From germline, CDR1 is DFQATT and CDR2 SNEGSKA (reference sequence). V gave up 5 bases and J gave up 5 bases; unmatched junction bases: 5. This CDR3 region has 13 residues. TCRdb recomputed calls from the reads with MiXCR, one row per CDR3 protein. The data show about 310,000 distinct CDR3 sequences, with 15% to 20% seen just once and approximately 12% held by the top ten. This clonotype showed up many times. No antigen is known for it. The sequenced material came from PBMCs. This rearrangement joins TRBV20-1 to TRBJ2-3; 9 bases match TRBD2. This TCR came from a human donor in good health (CMV status not recorded). Some clones in this sample may be carry-over from other donors' samples. In DNA form, the CDR3 reads TGCAGTGCTCCGGGACTAGCTAGAGATACGCAGTATTTT. Its translation is CSAPGLARDTQYF.